Listed below are T cell receptor beta chains from one sample, sequenced in a study of shared clonotypes between healthy human individuals. TCRdb keeps only in-frame clones here, not all; method: immunoSEQ multiplex PCR. The sample records a few hundred thousand clones, roughly 95% being singletons. Sequences were obtained from naive CD8+ T cells sorted from blood. The receptors stem from a woman in her twenties or thirties in good health. Both conserved end residues are part of each CDR3. D genes are given only for firm matches. Clone size is stated in some rows and not others, as once, few, many or a class when expanded.

d_call	clone_size	v_call	j_call	cdr3_nt	cdr3_aa
TRBD2	.	TRBV7-8	TRBJ2-7	TGTGCCAGCAGCTCCAGCGGGACCTACGAGCAGTACTTC	CASSSSGTYEQYF
.	.	TRBV5-4	TRBJ2-7	TGTGCCAGCAGTACCACTGATTCCTACGAGCAGTACTTC	CASSTTDSYEQYF
.	.	TRBV27	TRBJ1-1	TGTGCCAGCAGTTTATCGTACGTCACTGAAGCTTTCTTT	CASSLSYVTEAFF
TRBD2	once	TRBV5-1	TRBJ2-1	TGCGCCAGCAGCTTGGTCCCTAGCGGGAGGACCGGCAATGAGCAGTTCTTC	CASSLVPSGRTGNEQFF
.	.	TRBV7-9	TRBJ2-5	TGTGCCAGCAGCCCTGGGGGGGCGGGAGAGGCCCCGCAAGAGACCCAGTACTTC	CASSPGGAGEAPQETQYF
.	once	TRBV9	TRBJ1-1	TGTGCCAGCAGCGTAGACGGGTCCCTGAACACTGAAGCTTTCTTT	CASSVDGSLNTEAFF
TRBD2	.	TRBV7-2	TRBJ2-3	TGTGCCAGCAGCTTAGCTTACTGGACTAGCGGGAGCACAGATACGCAGTATTTT	CASSLAYWTSGSTDTQYF
.	.	TRBV15	TRBJ2-5	TGTGCCACCAGCGAAAATCAACTTGGGTTACGGGAGACCCAGTACTTC	CATSENQLGLRETQYF
.	.	TRBV5-4	TRBJ1-4	TGTGCCAGCAGCTTGGCGGTTGATTCTGCAACTAATGAAAAACTGTTTTTT	CASSLAVDSATNEKLFF
.	.	TRBV27	TRBJ2-3	TGTGCCAGCAGTTTACCACCCCTAGGTGCGCAGTATTTT	CASSLPPLGAQYF
TRBD2	.	TRBV27	TRBJ2-5	TGTGCCAGCAGTTTAACTAGCGGAGACCAAGAGACCCAGTACTTC	CASSLTSGDQETQYF
.	.	TRBV2	TRBJ2-5	TGTGCCAGCAGCGATCCGGACAGCCCTTCGGGGACCCAGTACTTC	CASSDPDSPSGTQYF
.	.	TRBV6-5	TRBJ2-5	TGTGCCAGCAGTTTTCGACGGGGAGAGACCCAGTACTTC	CASSFRRGETQYF
.	.	TRBV7-6	TRBJ2-7	TGTGCCAGCAGCACTCGAGCAGGGGCCTCTTACGAGCAGTACTTC	CASSTRAGASYEQYF
TRBD1	once	TRBV5-1	TRBJ1-4	TGCGCCAGCAGCGACTTCGCCGGGACAGGGGGTGAAAAACTGTTTTTT	CASSDFAGTGGEKLFF
.	few	TRBV7-9	TRBJ1-1	TGTGCCAGCAGCTACAGGGCGGACACTGAAGCTTTCTTT	CASSYRADTEAFF
.	.	TRBV4-1	TRBJ2-2	TGCGCCAGCAGGTGGTTACGAGAGTACACCGGGGAGCTGTTTTTT	CASRWLREYTGELFF
TRBD2	.	TRBV7-8	TRBJ2-5	TGTGCCAGCAGCTTAGCGACTAGCGTATACCAAGAGACCCAGTACTTC	CASSLATSVYQETQYF
TRBD2	once	TRBV6-5	TRBJ2-3	TGTGCCAGCAGTTCCCCGCGGACTAGCGTGAATACGCAGTATTTT	CASSSPRTSVNTQYF
TRBD1	.	TRBV27	TRBJ2-7	TGTGCCAGCAGTCATCGGACAGGCTACGAGCAGTACTTC	CASSHRTGYEQYF
TRBD2	.	TRBV4-1	TRBJ2-5	TGCGCCAGCAGCCAACGGGGGGGAAACGAAGAGACCCAGTACTTC	CASSQRGGNEETQYF
TRBD1	.	TRBV7-9	TRBJ2-1	TGTGCCAGCAGCCAGACAGGGGGCTTCTACAATGAGCAGTTCTTC	CASSQTGGFYNEQFF
.	.	TRBV13	TRBJ2-3	TGTGCCACCGGGACTGTGGGCACAGATACGCAGTATTTT	CATGTVGTDTQYF
.	.	TRBV15	TRBJ1-3	TGTGCCACCACCACGGCGAGCTCTGGAAACACCATATATTTT	CATTTASSGNTIYF
.	.	TRBV11-2	TRBJ2-1	TGTGCCAGCAGCCCGGACGCACAGGGTTGGGGCAATGAGCAGTTCTTC	CASSPDAQGWGNEQFF
.	.	TRBV5-6	TRBJ2-7	TGTGCCAGCAGCTTGGTCGCAGCTGGAGAGCAGTACTTC	CASSLVAAGEQYF
.	.	TRBV7-2	TRBJ2-5	TGTGCCAGCAGCTCAGGGCCGGAGACCCAGTACTTC	CASSSGPETQYF
.	.	TRBV13	TRBJ1-2	TGTGCCAGCAGCTTCAAAATGAGGGAGAGCTACACCTTC	CASSFKMRESYTF
.	.	TRBV19	TRBJ2-7	TGTGCCAGTAGTATAGATCTAGCCTACGAGCAGTACTTC	CASSIDLAYEQYF
.	.	TRBV19	TRBJ2-7	TGTGCCAGTAGTTACAGCCTCCTCTACGAGCAGTACTTC	CASSYSLLYEQYF
.	.	TRBV11-2	TRBJ2-7	TGTGCCAGCAGTCTCAGGGGGGCAACAATAGCGGGATCACTCTACGAGCAGTACTTC	CASSLRGATIAGSLYEQYF
.	.	TRBV27	TRBJ2-7	TGTGCCAGCAGTTCGGGGGCTTCCTACGAGCAGTACTTC	CASSSGASYEQYF
.	once	TRBV7-9	TRBJ2-1	TGTGCCAGCAGCCTGGGGTGGCTAGCGAACTACAATGAGCAGTTCTTC	CASSLGWLANYNEQFF
TRBD2	.	TRBV7-9	TRBJ2-7	TGCGCCAGCAGCCCCTCAAGCGGGAGGGCCCGATACGAGCAGTACTTC	CASSPSSGRARYEQYF
.	.	TRBV4-1	TRBJ1-5	TGCGCCAGCAGCCAACCCCCCGGACCTAGGGCGGGTCAGCCCCAGCATTTT	CASSQPPGPRAGQPQHF
.	.	TRBV5-1	TRBJ2-7	TGCGCCAGCAGCTTGTTTCCAGAGTCCTACGAGCAGTACTTC	CASSLFPESYEQYF
.	.	TRBV11-2	TRBJ2-7	TGTGCCAGCAGCCGGGACGCTGAGGGGTACGAGCAGTACTTC	CASSRDAEGYEQYF
.	.	TRBV15	TRBJ2-6	TGTGCCACCAGCAGCCAGGGAGGTGGGGCCAACGTCCTGACTTTC	CATSSQGGGANVLTF
TRBD1	.	TRBV5-6	TRBJ2-7	TGTGCCAGCAGCTGGGGGACAGGGGGCTACGAGCAGTACTTC	CASSWGTGGYEQYF
TRBD1	.	TRBV27	TRBJ1-2	TGTGCCAGCAGTTTATCGATCGGGGACAGGGGGCACTATGGCTACACCTTC	CASSLSIGDRGHYGYTF
TRBD1	.	TRBV28	TRBJ1-2	TGTGCCAGCAGTTTTCCGGACAGGGCACCCTATGGCTACACCTTC	CASSFPDRAPYGYTF
.	.	TRBV29-1	TRBJ1-2	TGCAGCGCTGCGCAGGTAATAGGGTATGGCTACACCTTC	CSAAQVIGYGYTF
TRBD1	few	TRBV27	TRBJ1-5	TGTGCCAGCAGCGAGAGACAGGGTAATCAGCCCCAGCATTTT	CASSERQGNQPQHF
.	.	TRBV19	TRBJ1-5	TGTGCCAGTAGTTTATACAGTTGGCCCAATCAGCCCCAGCATTTT	CASSLYSWPNQPQHF
.	.	TRBV10-3	TRBJ2-5	TGTGCCATCAGTGAGGACAGGTCTAGCGAAGAGACCCAGTACTTC	CAISEDRSSEETQYF
.	.	TRBV27	TRBJ2-7	TGTGCCAGCGCTTGGGGCTACGAGCAGTACTTC	CASAWGYEQYF
TRBD2	.	TRBV6-5	TRBJ2-1	TGTGCCAGCAGTTTGGTAGCGGGAGAAGACAATGAGCAGTTCTTC	CASSLVAGEDNEQFF
TRBD1	once	TRBV11-2	TRBJ2-1	TGTGCCAGCAGCCCCCCAGACAGGGGCAATGAGCAGTTCTTC	CASSPPDRGNEQFF